The sequence of this TCR beta chain was determined in a study of vaccination and CD4 T cells after COVID-19 (dated by TCRdb to the early 2020s). A note on the overall study: Convalescent patients had a positive SARS-CoV-2 result on nasal swab PCR, and of these patients, several had mild disease and one had severe disease. In the convalescent cohort there were six males and four females, among whom were two Hispanic individuals, seven Caucasians, two Asians and one multiracial person. Two doses of either the Pfizer-BioNTech BNT162b2 vaccine (n=8) or the Moderna mRNA-1273 vaccine (n=2) were administered to participants. Post-COVID blood samples were collected from convalescent patients a median of approximately 100 days after diagnosis, with a range of about 35 to 161 days. The time from the second vaccine dose to post-vaccine blood sampling had a median of roughly 79 days and ranged from 14 to 241 days. Culture stimuli were overlapping spike peptide pools from SARS-CoV-2 and from the common cold coronaviruses HCoV-NL63, HCoV-OC43 and HCoV-229E. In control cultures, a CEFX viral epitope pool was used as positive control, an HIV-1 Nef peptide pool was used as negative control, or no peptide was added. The spike-specific CD4+ TCR repertoire was compared before and after mRNA vaccination in approximately 9 COVID-19 convalescent patients and a handful of infection-naive healthy vaccine recipients. Points the paper makes about the study in general: An increase in the median number of SARS-CoV-2-reactive clonotypes from 20 to 25 after infection to roughly 36 after vaccination was observed, but the change was not found to be significant. Among the post-vaccine SARS-CoV-2-reactive clones in convalescent patients, a median around 90% showed up only after vaccination, which suggests vaccine-specific priming. Nearly all vaccine-specific clones in convalescent patients (304 of 307) were mono-reactive for SARS-CoV-2 spike rather than cross-reactive with common cold coronaviruses. Relatively few convalescent patients were included in the study, and early timepoints after natural infection were not analyzed.

V is shortened by 5 bases, J by 5 bases, and the region joining them spans 15 bases. The CDR3 starts with the cysteine, ends with the phenylalanine, and has 14 residues. Only CDR3 DNA remains: 42 bases, in frame from the first base. In its sample, this clonotype comes out as medium-sized (0.01 to 0.1%). Its target antigen remains unknown. The input lacks base qualities; no much larger clone sits a single base away. Library method: PCR. TCR sequencing of DNA from cultured CD4+ T cells used the Oncomine TCR Beta short-read assay at the Johns Hopkins FTIC core. The QIAamp micro DNA kit was used to extract genomic DNA from the cultured CD4+ T cells. The Oncomine TCR Beta libraries from cultured CD4+ T cells were pooled using unique dual indexes and then sequenced on an Illumina iSeq 100. Regarding the original processing steps: Non-productive sequences were filtered out, and CDR3s that did not start with C, did not end with F or W, or were shorter than 7 amino acids were discarded. Antigen-specific clonotypes were identified with the MANAFEST web application by comparing peptide-stimulated wells with reference and other culture wells. For a clone to be called positive, the clone needed an FDR below 0.05, an odds ratio above 5, and a productive frequency above 0.1% in at least two of three replicate wells. A clonotype was classed as cross-reactive if the clonotype showed significant expansion both in SARS-CoV-2 spike wells and in at least one common cold coronavirus spike condition. Using R version 3.6.1, CDR3 homology was evaluated through Levenshtein distances (stringdist) along with unrooted phylogenetic trees (ape). TCRdb took the public reads, trimmed them with fastp at Q25, ran MiXCR for clone calling and kept in-frame beta chains. Rows with one shared CDR3 protein collapse into an entry with the most common genes and DNA. These V and J calls derive from TCRdb rather than the authors' analysis. Within this sample are roughly 3,900 distinct CDR3 sequences, with less than 25% of them counted one time only. Over 15% of the sample lies in the top ten.

The treatment or condition label for this specimen denotes: approximately 9-day PBMC culture with coronavirus spike peptide pools or control peptides (ViraFEST assay). The study used the ViraFEST assay, which expanded antigen-specific T cells with peptide pools and then identified expanded clonotypes by TCR sequencing. The convalescent patients' positive SARS-CoV-2 PCR tests were from March to December 2020, which was before the Alpha, Beta and Delta variants emerged in the United States. Approximately 1.8 million PBMCs per well were cultured in IMDM with approximately 5% human AB serum and about 9.7 IU/ml IL-2, plus 10 ug/ml peptide pools. Half of the culture medium was replaced with fresh IL-2-containing medium on days 3 and 7. After nine to eleven days of culture, CD4+ T cells were isolated by negative selection with the EasySep CD4+ T cell isolation kit. Ficoll-Paque Plus gradient centrifugation was used to isolate PBMCs from whole blood, and the isolated PBMCs were then either used fresh or cryopreserved at -140C. In general, triplicate wells were set up for every culture condition.

The sample was CD4+ T cells from blood, cultured in vitro. The chain uses TRBV12-3 or TRBV12-4 and TRBJ1-2, with no confidently assigned D gene. This sequence was found in a human donor who had recovered from COVID-19. Here is the DNA: TGTGCCAGCAGTAGGCTTTTGTCAGGTTATGGCTACACCTTC. Its amino acids are CASSRLLSGYGYTF.